The TCR beta chain described here comes from a study of shared clonotypes between healthy human individuals. Assay execution proceeded at the deep level. Around 32,000 T cell genomes, or about 320 ng DNA, went into unsorted PBMC replicate PCRs. Unsorted PBMC DNA was sequenced on ten immunoSEQ deep assay plates. The protocol was immunoSEQ multiplex PCR, while the TCRdb copy is restricted to in-frame clones and leaves out a portion. The profile shows about half a million clones, roughly 85% of them singletons. Donation came from healthy HIV-negative adults that had no recent acute infections or vaccinations. V shed 0 bases and J shed 6 bases, with 9 bases lying between them. Germline-derived CDR1 and CDR2 are MGHRA and YSYEKL. The CDR3 is 14 residues long.

The TCR sequence derives from a woman aged 40 to 50 in good health. Some clones in this sample may be carry-over from other donors' samples. The chain uses TRBV4-1 and TRBJ2-1; no clear D. Sequencing was done on a sample of PBMCs. The CDR3: CASSQDLRGNEQFF. CDR3 sequence (DNA): TGCGCCAGCAGCCAAGATCTTCGCGGCAATGAGCAGTTCTTC.